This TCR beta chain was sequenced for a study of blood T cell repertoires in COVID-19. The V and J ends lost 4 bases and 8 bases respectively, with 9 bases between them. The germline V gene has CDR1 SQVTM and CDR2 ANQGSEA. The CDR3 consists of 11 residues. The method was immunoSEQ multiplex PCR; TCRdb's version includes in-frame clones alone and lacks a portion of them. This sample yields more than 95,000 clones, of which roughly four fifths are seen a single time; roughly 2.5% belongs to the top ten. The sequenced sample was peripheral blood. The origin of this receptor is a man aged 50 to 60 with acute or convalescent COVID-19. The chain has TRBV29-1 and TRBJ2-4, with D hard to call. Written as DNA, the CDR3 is TGCAGCGTTGCGGCTAGTTACATTCAGTACTTC. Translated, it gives CSVAASYIQYF.